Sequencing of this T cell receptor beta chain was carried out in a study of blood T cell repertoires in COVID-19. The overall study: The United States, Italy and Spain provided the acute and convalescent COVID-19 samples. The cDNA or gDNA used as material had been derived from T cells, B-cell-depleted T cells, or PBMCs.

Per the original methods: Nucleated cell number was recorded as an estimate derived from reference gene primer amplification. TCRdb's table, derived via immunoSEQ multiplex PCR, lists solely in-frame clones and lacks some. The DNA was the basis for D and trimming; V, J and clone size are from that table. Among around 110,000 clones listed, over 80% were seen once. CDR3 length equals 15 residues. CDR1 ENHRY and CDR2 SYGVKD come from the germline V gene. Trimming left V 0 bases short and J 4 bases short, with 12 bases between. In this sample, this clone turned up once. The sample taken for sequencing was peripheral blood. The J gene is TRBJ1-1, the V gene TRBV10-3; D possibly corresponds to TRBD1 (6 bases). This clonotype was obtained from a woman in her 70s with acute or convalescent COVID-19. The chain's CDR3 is CAISESGRGSTEAFF. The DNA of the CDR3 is TGTGCCATCAGTGAGTCGGGCAGGGGAAGCACTGAAGCTTTCTTT.